This TCR beta chain was observed in a study of shared clonotypes between healthy human individuals. Study-wide background: The donors, two women and a few men, were aged 18 to 49. Study findings and constraints: Relative to memory subsets, naive subsets generally showed larger estimated richness.

CDR3 size: 15 residues. V lost 5 bases and J lost 4; bases outside the gene matches: 8. Per the germline V gene, CDR1 is SGHTA and CDR2 is FQGNSA. Notes on this clone: No antigen is known for it.

Profiled with immunoSEQ multiplex PCR; TCRdb holds only in-frame clones, not every one. The data contain roughly 2 million clones, about 95% of them singletons. Sequenced sample: naive CD4+ T cells sorted from blood. Regarding subset: CD45RA+ positively selected. The clonotype comes from a man younger than 35 in good health. V is TRBV7-2 and J is TRBJ2-7; TRBD1 matches 10 bases. The CDR3 coding sequence is TGTGCCAGCAGCATCACGACAGGGGGCATTTACGAGCAGTACTTC. Its translation: CASSITTGGIYEQYF.